The rows below give T cell receptor beta chains drawn from one sample of a study of T cell repertoires in cytomegalovirus infection. TCRdb reprocessed the reads with MiXCR, giving one entry per CDR3 protein. The sample has some 400,000 distinct CDR3 sequences; 18% are singletons. The material sequenced was PBMCs. These receptors were collected from a human donor in good health (CMV status not recorded). Some clones in this sample may be carry-over from other donors' samples. Both conserved end residues are part of each CDR3. The order of the fields is J gene, V gene, D gene, clone size, CDR3 DNA, CDR3 protein. A D gene is named only where the DNA matches it firmly. Only some rows state a clone size, as once, few, many or a class for expanded clones.

>TRBJ2-1|TRBV12-5|TRBD2|few
TGTGCTAGTGCCATGACTAGCGTTTTCCATGAGCAGTTCTTC
CASAMTSVFHEQFF
>TRBJ2-2|TRBV7-2|NA|many
TGTGCCAGCACCCCGCTCATGGGACTCAACACCGGGGAGCTGTTTTTT
CASTPLMGLNTGELFF
>TRBJ1-1|TRBV24-1|NA|few
TGTGCCACCAGTGGGCCGGGGTCCAACACTGAAGCTTTCTTT
CATSGPGSNTEAFF
>TRBJ1-5|TRBV12-3/TRBV12-4|NA|many
TGTGCCAGCAGTCCAGACAGAGGGGCGTGGGGCAATCAGCCCCAGCATTTT
CASSPDRGAWGNQPQHF
>TRBJ2-5|TRBV6-5|NA|many
TGTGCCAGCAGCTCACCGGGCGGAGAGACCCAGTACTTC
CASSSPGGETQYF
>TRBJ2-4|TRBV3-1|NA|NA
TGTGCCAGCAGCCGTCTACGGGGGGCCCCCAAAAACATTCAGTACTTC
CASSRLRGAPKNIQYF
>TRBJ2-7|TRBV20-1|TRBD1|few
TGCAGTGCTAGAGTAGGACAGGGATTTCCCTACGAGCAGTACTTC
CSARVGQGFPYEQYF
>TRBJ1-6|TRBV6-4|NA|NA
TGTGCCAGCAGCGCCACAGGGCCGAATTCACCCCTCCACTTT
CASSATGPNSPLHF
>TRBJ1-5|TRBV27|TRBD1|NA
TGTGCCAGCAGTGAGGACAGGACATTCCAGCCCCAGCATTTT
CASSEDRTFQPQHF
>TRBJ1-2|TRBV6-5|NA|NA
TGTGCCAGCACCCGGACCGGCACTGGGGGCTACACCTTC
CASTRTGTGGYTF
>TRBJ1-5|TRBV2|NA|few
TGTGCCAGCAGTGAACCGGAAAGCAATCAGCCCCAGCATTTT
CASSEPESNQPQHF
>TRBJ1-5|TRBV20-1|NA|few
TGCAGTGCTAGAGGGTCAGACGATCAGCCCCAGCATTTT
CSARGSDDQPQHF
>TRBJ2-1|TRBV12-3/TRBV12-4|TRBD1|NA
TGTGCCAGCAGCCCGGGGACAGGTCCTACCGGGTTCGAGGAGCAGTTCTTC
CASSPGTGPTGFEEQFF
>TRBJ2-1|TRBV12-3/TRBV12-4|TRBD2|NA
TGTGCCAGCAGTCCCACCCTCGGGACTAGCGGAAATGAGCAGTTCTTC
CASSPTLGTSGNEQFF
>TRBJ2-3|TRBV12-3/TRBV12-4|NA|few
TGTGCCAGCAGCCTCGGGCGACAAGTGGCTACGCAGTATTTT
CASSLGRQVATQYF
>TRBJ2-1|TRBV7-2|TRBD2|NA
TGTGCCATCAGCCTAGCGGGGGCGGACTACAATGAGCAGTTCTTC
CAISLAGADYNEQFF
>TRBJ1-2|TRBV6-2/TRBV6-3|NA|many
TGTGCCAGCAGCGACGACAGGAGTTGGGGCTATGGCTACACCTTC
CASSDDRSWGYGYTF
>TRBJ2-1|TRBV7-2|NA|few
TGTGCCAGCAGCATTGAACAGGGAGGGGAGCAGTTCTTC
CASSIEQGGEQFF
>TRBJ1-1|TRBV2|TRBD1|few
TGTGCCAGCAGTGTAAGGACAGGCGGGGTGAACACTGAAGCTTTCTTT
CASSVRTGGVNTEAFF
>TRBJ1-4|TRBV19|TRBD1|few
TGTGCCAGTAAAGACAGGGGGATTGCAACTAATGAAAAACTGTTTTTT
CASKDRGIATNEKLFF
>TRBJ1-6|TRBV14|NA|NA
TGTGCCAGCAGCGGCAGGCGGGTAGGGAATTCACCCCTCCACTTT
CASSGRRVGNSPLHF
>TRBJ2-1|TRBV20-1|NA|NA
TGCAGTGCTAGAGATCTAAGTAGTTTGAATGAGCAGTTCTTC
CSARDLSSLNEQFF
>TRBJ2-4|TRBV4-1|NA|NA
TGTGCCAGCAGCCAAGATAGGGCGGCCAAAAACATTCAGTACTTC
CASSQDRAAKNIQYF
>TRBJ2-3|TRBV5-6|NA|NA
TGTGCCAGCAGCCCAAACCCGACAGGCCGGGGGGATACGCAGTATTTT
CASSPNPTGRGDTQYF
>TRBJ1-1|TRBV12-5|NA|many
TGTGCTACCCAATCCAGAGTGCGGGGGGCGAACACTGAAGCTTTCTTT
CATQSRVRGANTEAFF
>TRBJ1-5|TRBV4-3|NA|few
TGCGCCAGCAGCCAAGATCTATTAGGACTTAATCAGCCCCAGCATTTT
CASSQDLLGLNQPQHF
>TRBJ1-2|TRBV19|NA|NA
TGTGCCAGTAGTATAGTGACAGCTAACTATGGCTACACCTTC
CASSIVTANYGYTF
>TRBJ2-5|TRBV12-3/TRBV12-4|TRBD1|few
TGTGCCAGCAGTTTGAGGCCGGGACAGGGCCAAGAGACCCAGTACTTC
CASSLRPGQGQETQYF
>TRBJ2-3|TRBV20-1|TRBD1|NA
TGCAGTGCTAGGCAGGGGGAAAGCACAGATACGCAGTATTTT
CSARQGESTDTQYF